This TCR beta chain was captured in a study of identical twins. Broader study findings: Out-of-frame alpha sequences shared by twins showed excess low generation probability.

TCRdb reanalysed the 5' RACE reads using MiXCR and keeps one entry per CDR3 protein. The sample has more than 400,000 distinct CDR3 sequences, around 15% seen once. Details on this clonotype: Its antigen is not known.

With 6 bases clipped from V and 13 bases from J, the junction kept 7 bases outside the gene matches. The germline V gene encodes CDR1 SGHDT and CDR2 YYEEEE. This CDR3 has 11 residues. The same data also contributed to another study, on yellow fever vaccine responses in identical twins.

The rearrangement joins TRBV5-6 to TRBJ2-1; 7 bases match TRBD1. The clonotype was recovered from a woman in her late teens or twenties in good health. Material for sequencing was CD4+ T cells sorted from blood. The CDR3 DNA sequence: TGTGCCAGCACCTACAGGGGTATTCAGTTCTTC. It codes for CASTYRGIQFF.